This T cell receptor (beta chain) was recovered during a study of cytomegalovirus exposure and HLA in healthy donors. The donors were part of the roughly 120-subject validation cohort, which stood apart from the approximately 640-subject first cohort. There are 14 residues in the CDR3. V was shortened by 4 bases and J by 3 bases, with 12 bases between the two germline ends. Germline CDR1 is SEHNR and CDR2 is FQNEAQ (reference sequence). Assay: immunoSEQ multiplex PCR; the TCRdb copy retains only in-frame clones and omits some. Here the sample spans 130,000 to 150,000 clones, around nine tenths being singletons.

This receptor was obtained from a woman younger than 35 in good health and CMV-seropositive. The rearrangement uses TRBV7-9 and TRBJ1-1; the D gene is possibly TRBD1 (6 bases). The specimen sequenced was PBMCs. This chain's CDR3 is CASSSHSGDTEAFF. CDR3 in DNA: TGTGCCAGCAGCTCCCACTCAGGGGACACTGAAGCTTTCTTT.